What follows are 32 T cell receptor beta chains derived from one specimen sequenced in a study of early T cells in non-severe SARS-CoV-2 infection. One entry per CDR3 protein results from TCRdb running MiXCR on the 5' RACE reads. The sample yields around 62,000 distinct CDR3 sequences, over 4% seen once. Sequenced material: whole blood. These receptors were taken from an adult who was a healthcare worker with PCR-confirmed SARS-CoV-2 infection or an uninfected control (not recorded which).

This clonotype was seen repeatedly, ten times or more. The V gene is TRBV10-1, the J gene TRBJ1-1; D not resolved. The V and J ends lost 8 bases and 1 base respectively, with 8 bases between them. The CDR3 runs to 12 residues. Germline-derived CDR1 and CDR2 are WNHNN and SYGVQD (reference sequence). CDR3 amino acids: CASGNRNTEAFF. The DNA of the CDR3 is TGCGCCAGCGGGAACAGGAACACTGAAGCTTTCTTT.

At least ten counts were recorded for this clonotype. The rearrangement joins TRBV7-6 to TRBJ1-6, with 8 bases identical to TRBD1. From germline, CDR1 is SGHVS and CDR2 FNYEAQ. This CDR3 spans 16 amino acids. V dropped 1 base and J dropped 9; count of bases not matched to a gene: 8. In nucleotides, the CDR3 is TGTGCCAGCAGCTTAGAGTCTACAGGGGGACGTTCACCCCTCCACTTT. Translated: CASSLESTGGRSPLHF.

With regard to this clonotype: This CDR3 fails to terminate in the conserved phenylalanine or tryptophan, so it likely reflects a read error. J is TRBJ1-6 and V is TRBV3-1; TRBD1 matches 7 bases. CDR1 is LGHDT, CDR2 YNNKEL, per germline (reference sequence). This CDR3 has 14 amino acids. The ends lost 4 bases at V and 8 bases at J; junction bases unmatched: 5. In nucleotides, the CDR3 is TGTGCCAGCAGCCTATTCCAGGGGGATTCACCCCTCCACTTG. Translating it yields CASSLFQGDSPLHL.

This clonotype was detected ten times or more. V gene TRBV27 combines with J gene TRBJ2-3; D is unclear. The germline gives CDR1 MNHEY, CDR2 SMNVEV (reference sequence). The V end was cut by 5 bases, the J end by 2 bases, with 11 bases between. The CDR3 is 14 residues long. Here the CDR3 DNA reads TGTGCCAGCAGTCCAAATATTTACACAGATACGCAGTATTTT. It codes for CASSPNIYTDTQYF.

This clonotype was seen more than once but under ten times. The CDR3 DNA sequence: TGTGCCAGCCTAGACAGGGGGAATTCACCCCTCCACTTT. Protein product: CASLDRGNSPLHF. The chain has TRBV5-8 and TRBJ1-6; 9 bases are a match to TRBD1. CDR3 length equals 13 residues. The trim removed 7 bases at V and 7 bases at J, leaving 3 bases unmatched. CDR1 and CDR2 (germline): SGHTS, YDEGEE.

This clonotype was observed at least ten times. One junction end does not reproduce the germline sequence, and a read error may be involved. V and J are TRBV29-1 and TRBJ1-4, with 7 bases lining up with TRBD1. The CDR3 consists of 15 residues. The germline V gene has CDR1 SQVTM and CDR2 ANQGSEA. CDR3: CSVEDREGTNEKLFF. The CDR3 DNA sequence: TGCAGCGTCGAAGACAGGGAAGGAACTAATGAAAAACTGTTTTTT.

In its sample, this clonotype was seen many times. The rearrangement joins TRBV15 to TRBJ2-7; 8 bases are shared with TRBD2. Germline loops: CDR1 LNHNV, CDR2 YYDKDF (reference sequence). V lost 0 bases, J lost 2 bases, and 9 bases stayed unmatched. There are 17 residues in the CDR3. CDR3 in amino acids: CATSRDNPSGSPYEQYF. CDR3 coding DNA: TGTGCCACCAGCAGAGATAACCCCAGCGGGAGTCCCTACGAGCAGTACTTC. The full variable domain, with the rest looked up from reference TRBV15 and TRBJ2-7, is DAMVIQNPRYQVTQFGKPVTLSCSQTLNHNVMYWYQQKSSQAPKLLFHYYDKDFNNEADTPDNFQSRRPNTSFCFLDIRSPGLGDTAMYLCATSRDNPSGSPYEQYFGPGTRLTVT.

This clonotype was found many times. V usage is TRBV5-1 and J usage is TRBJ1-1; D may be TRBD1 (5 bases). Trimming took off 2 bases at V and 3 bases at J, with 11 bases between the two ends. Germline V CDR1 and CDR2: SGHRS, YFSETQ. The CDR3 totals 14 residues. In DNA, the CDR3 is TGCGCCAGCAGCTTCGACAGTCTGGACACTGAAGCTTTCTTT. It yields the protein CASSFDSLDTEAFF.

This clonotype appeared many times. The CDR3 DNA reads as TGTGCCAGCAGTGGAGAACCAACAGGGGGCAATGAGCAGTTCTTC. Translated: CASSGEPTGGNEQFF. The J gene is TRBJ2-1, the V gene TRBV6-1; TRBD1 aligns across 8 bases. The junction had 8 bases not matched to a gene; V was cut back by 4 bases and J by 6 bases. There are 15 residues in the CDR3. Germline V gene sequence: CDR1 MNHNS, CDR2 SASEGT.

This clonotype showed up many times. The V gene is TRBV29-1, the J gene TRBJ2-1; D unclear. The CDR3 covers 14 residues. Deletions cut 0 bases from V and 6 bases from J, with 12 bases between. In germline, CDR1 is SQVTM, CDR2 ANQGSEA. This chain's CDR3 is CSVEDSTVGNEQFF. CDR3 bases: TGCAGCGTTGAAGACTCCACTGTGGGCAATGAGCAGTTCTTC.

The rearrangement uses TRBV19 and TRBJ1-2, with TRBD1 matching over 8 bases. The CDR3 extends over 17 amino acids. CDR1 is LNHDA, CDR2 SQIVND, per germline (reference sequence). V lost 7 bases to trimming and J lost 7 bases; unmatched junction nucleotides: 20. The DNA of the CDR3 is TGTGCCAGTACCGTTTTTGCTGACAGGGGAGGAACTCCTGGCTACACCTTC. Encoded protein: CASTVFADRGGTPGYTF. Filled out from reference TRBV19 and TRBJ1-2, the complete variable domain reads DGGITQSPKYLFRKEGQNVTLSCEQNLNHDAMYWYRQDPGQGLRLIYYSQIVNDFQKGDIAEGYSVSREKKESFPLTVTSAQKNPTAFYLCASTVFADRGGTPGYTFGSGTRLTVV.

This clonotype has only a few counts. The V call is TRBV13, the J call TRBJ1-6, with D perhaps TRBD1 (5 bases). The V end lost 3 bases, the J end lost 7 bases, and 10 bases lay between the germline ends. CDR3 length: 14 amino acids. Germline CDR1 reads PRHDT; CDR2 reads FYEKMQ (reference sequence). The CDR3 loop reads CASSLLDRNSPLHF. CDR3 coding DNA: TGTGCCAGCAGCTTGTTAGACAGAAATTCACCCCTCCACTTT.

The chain links TRBV9 to TRBJ1-4, with TRBD1 as a possible D gene (6 bases). Trimming took 0 bases from V and 11 from J, leaving 17 bases between them. Per the germline V gene, CDR1 is SGDLS and CDR2 is YYNGEE. This CDR3 contains 15 residues. The CDR3 nucleotides are TGTGCCAGCAGCGTAGGCGGCAGGGGTATCCAGAAACTGTTTTTT. Its protein is CASSVGGRGIQKLFF.

This clonotype has a handful of counts. The V and J genes are TRBV18 and TRBJ2-7; 12 nucleotides align to TRBD2. CDR3 length equals 17 residues. CDR1 is KGHSH and CDR2 is LQKENI in the germline V gene. The J segment lost 0 bases and the V segment lost 0 bases, leaving 3 bases of the junction unmatched. CDR3 sequence: CASSPPTSGGSSYEQYF. The CDR3 DNA reads as TGTGCCAGCTCACCACCGACTAGCGGGGGCTCCTCCTACGAGCAGTACTTC. Filled out from reference TRBV18 and TRBJ2-7, the complete variable domain reads NAGVMQNPRHLVRRRGQEARLRCSPMKGHSHVYWYRQLPEEGLKFMVYLQKENIIDESGMPKERFSAEFPKEGPSILRIQQVVRGDSAAYFCASSPPTSGGSSYEQYFGPGTRLTVT.

This clonotype was seen a handful of times. The chain combines TRBV19 with TRBJ1-2; TRBD1 agrees at 10 bases. Germline CDR1 and CDR2: LNHDA and SQIVND (reference sequence). CDR3 length equals 16 residues. V shed 4 bases and J 6 bases; nucleotides not matched to a gene: 11. DNA for the CDR3: TGTGCCAGTAGTAAAAGGACAGGGGGGACATTTGATGGCTACACCTTC. Encoded protein: CASSKRTGGTFDGYTF.

This clonotype came up many times. The gene calls are TRBV28 and TRBJ1-5; D is uncertain. The CDR3 extends over 13 amino acids. Germline V lookup: CDR1 MDHEN, CDR2 SYDVKM. Between the trimmed V and J ends, which lost 7 bases and 3 bases, there was a span of 10 bases. The CDR3 spells CASKIRANQPQHF. In DNA, the CDR3 is TGTGCCAGCAAGATCCGGGCCAATCAGCCCCAGCATTTT.

Turning to this clonotype: A much larger clonotype is one base distant, so this may be a read error. The genes are TRBV27 and TRBJ1-4; D possibly corresponds to TRBD1 (6 bases). The CDR3 extends over 15 amino acids. Germline values: CDR1 MNHEY, CDR2 SMNVEV (reference sequence). The CDR3 coding sequence is TGTGCCGGCAGTTTAGGGGGGCTCATTAATGAAAAACTGTTTTTT. The encoded protein is CAGSLGGLINEKLFF.

This clonotype has ten or more counts. The chain combines TRBV6-2 or TRBV6-3 with TRBJ2-3; weak D call: TRBD2 (6 bases). Per the germline V gene, CDR1 is MNHEY and CDR2 is SVGEGT. This CDR3 is built from 14 residues. The germline V and J ends were trimmed by 6 bases and 6 bases, with 16 bases remaining between them. CDR3 protein: CASSPYIGRDTQYF. Written as DNA, the CDR3 is TGTGCCAGCAGCCCTTATATAGGGAGGGATACGCAGTATTTT.

This clonotype was counted ten times or more. This rearrangement joins TRBV2 to TRBJ1-4; the match to TRBD1 covers 7 bases. Per the germline V gene, CDR1 is SNHLY and CDR2 is FYNNEI. J was trimmed by 8 bases and V by 2 bases; bases with no gene match: 8. The length of the CDR3 is 15 residues. For the CDR3, the DNA is TGTGCCAGCAGTGAACGTGCGGCAGGGGGAGAAAAACTGTTTTTT. Protein product: CASSERAAGGEKLFF.

V is TRBV9 and J is TRBJ1-6, with D possibly being TRBD1 (5 bases). From germline, CDR1 is SGDLS and CDR2 YYNGEE. The CDR3 sequence is 16 residues long. V shed 4 bases and J shed 7 bases, with 18 bases lying between them. In nucleotides, the CDR3 is TGTGCCAGCAGCCCAACTGGGCAGGGAAGGAATTCACCCCTCCACTTT. It is translated as CASSPTGQGRNSPLHF.

This clonotype was recorded many times. The V call is TRBV12-3 or TRBV12-4, the J call TRBJ2-2, with TRBD2 identical over 8 bases. CDR3 length: 15 amino acids. After removal of 6 bases from V and 1 base from J, the junction contained 4 bases not matched to a gene. The CDR3 is CASSPLAVNTGELFF. The DNA for the CDR3 is TGTGCCAGCAGCCCACTAGCGGTGAACACCGGGGAGCTGTTTTTT.

This clonotype was observed at least ten times. The chain employs TRBV10-2 and TRBJ2-3; 8 nucleotides match TRBD2. The CDR3 extends over 14 amino acids. Germline V gene sequence: CDR1 WSHSY, CDR2 SAAADI. V was clipped by 8 bases and J by 3 bases; unmatched bases: 7. The CDR3 sequence: CASVPGGPTDTQYF. CDR3 DNA sequence: TGCGCCAGCGTTCCGGGGGGGCCGACAGATACGCAGTATTTT.

Ten or more counts support this clonotype. This chain connects TRBV5-6 to TRBJ1-4, with D hard to call. Germline lookup yields CDR1 SGHDT and CDR2 YYEEEE. This CDR3 contains 15 residues. V lost 3 bases and J 6 bases, leaving 15 bases between the germline ends. The CDR3 here is CASSSGVPNDEKLFF. As DNA, the CDR3 is TGTGCCAGCAGCTCCGGAGTGCCTAATGATGAAAAACTGTTTTTT. The full variable domain, its missing parts supplied by reference TRBV5-6 and TRBJ1-4, is DAGVTQSPTHLIKTRGQQVTLRCSPKSGHDTVSWYQQALGQGPQFIFQYYEEEERQRGNFPDRFSGHQFPNYSSELNVNALLLGDSALYLCASSSGVPNDEKLFFGSGTQLSVL.

There are a few counts of this clonotype. The rearrangement joins TRBV7-2 to TRBJ2-3, with TRBD2 matching over 8 bases. The CDR3 has 17 amino acids. V trimming: 2 bases; J trimming: 4 bases; junction bases outside the gene matches: 11. Germline V gives CDR1 SGHTA, CDR2 FQGNSA. This CDR3 is CASSLRYPAGESDTQYF. The DNA of the CDR3 is TGTGCCAGCAGCTTACGGTATCCAGCGGGGGAGTCAGATACGCAGTATTTT. The entire variable domain, with the rest obtained from reference TRBV7-2 and TRBJ2-3, is as follows: GAGVSQSPSNKVTEKGKDVELRCDPISGHTALYWYRQSLGQGLEFLIYFQGNSAPDKSGLPSDRFSAERTGGSVSTLTIQRTQQEDSAVYLCASSLRYPAGESDTQYFGPGTRLTVL.

There are many counts of this clonotype. The CDR3 DNA sequence: TGTGCCAGCAGCTTAGCGCCCTCCGGGACTAGCGGGGCGGGGGAGCAGTACTTC. It translates to CASSLAPSGTSGAGEQYF. J is TRBJ2-7 and V is TRBV7-2; TRBD2 matches 13 bases. V gave up 0 bases and J gave up 7 bases; unmatched junction bases: 12. CDR1 is SGHTA and CDR2 is FQGNSA in the germline V gene. The CDR3 consists of 18 residues.

This chain uses TRBV20-1 with TRBJ2-3; 8 positions match TRBD2. V lost 1 base and J lost 1; bases outside the gene matches: 7. This CDR3 is 16 amino acids long. From germline, CDR1 is DFQATT and CDR2 SNEGSKA (reference sequence). The CDR3 protein is CSARVGGTRRTDTQYF. The DNA of the CDR3 is TGCAGTGCTAGAGTGGGTGGGACTAGGCGCACAGATACGCAGTATTTT.

This clonotype has at least ten counts. CDR3 sequence: CAISGDSDQPQHF. The CDR3 DNA sequence: TGTGCCATCAGTGGGGACTCTGATCAGCCCCAGCATTTT. The genes are TRBV10-3 and TRBJ1-5; a weak D match, TRBD1 (5 bases). The V end lost 4 bases, the J end lost 5 bases, and 9 bases lay between the germline ends. The germline V gene has CDR1 ENHRY and CDR2 SYGVKD. The CDR3 length is 13 residues.

The chain links TRBV5-1 to TRBJ1-5; the D is unclear. Trimming removed 4 bases at V and 5 bases at J, with 10 bases between. In germline, CDR1 is SGHRS, CDR2 YFSETQ. The CDR3 contains 13 residues. The CDR3 DNA reads as TGCGCCAGCAGCGCCGAACGGGATCAGCCCCAGCATTTT. It translates to CASSAERDQPQHF.

This clonotype came up many times. The CDR3 DNA is TGTGCCAGCAGCCCTGCTGAAGATGAGCAGTTCTTC. Its protein product is CASSPAEDEQFF. The chain is built from TRBV7-9 and TRBJ2-1; D uncertain. Germline CDR1 reads SEHNR; CDR2 reads FQNEAQ (reference sequence). Trimming stripped 5 bases from V and 8 bases from J, with 10 bases between. This CDR3 has 12 residues.

This clonotype has a handful of counts. The chain couples TRBV9 to TRBJ2-3; D is undetermined. This CDR3 region has 14 residues. V was trimmed by 3 bases and J by 0 bases, leaving 8 bases between them. Germline V gene data show CDR1 as SGDLS and CDR2 as YYNGEE. The CDR3 is CASSGSPSTDTQYF. The CDR3 coding sequence is TGTGCCAGCAGCGGTAGTCCGAGCACAGATACGCAGTATTTT.

This clonotype was detected ten times or more. The gene calls are TRBV3-2 and TRBJ2-5. TRBV3-2 is listed as a pseudogene. The CDR3 extends over 11 amino acids. The CDR3 loop is CASSQAETQYF. The DNA for the CDR3 is TGTGCCAGCAGCCAAGCCGAGACCCAGTACTTC.

In its sample, this clonotype was seen many times. The V and J genes are TRBV5-8 and TRBJ1-1; D is ambiguous. V was trimmed by 6 bases and J by 3 bases, leaving 15 bases between them. The germline CDR1 and CDR2 sequences are SGHTS and YDEGEE. The CDR3 consists of 14 residues. The CDR3 sequence is CASTHRGSYTEAFF. The CDR3, as DNA: TGTGCCAGCACCCACCGAGGCAGTTACACTGAAGCTTTCTTT.